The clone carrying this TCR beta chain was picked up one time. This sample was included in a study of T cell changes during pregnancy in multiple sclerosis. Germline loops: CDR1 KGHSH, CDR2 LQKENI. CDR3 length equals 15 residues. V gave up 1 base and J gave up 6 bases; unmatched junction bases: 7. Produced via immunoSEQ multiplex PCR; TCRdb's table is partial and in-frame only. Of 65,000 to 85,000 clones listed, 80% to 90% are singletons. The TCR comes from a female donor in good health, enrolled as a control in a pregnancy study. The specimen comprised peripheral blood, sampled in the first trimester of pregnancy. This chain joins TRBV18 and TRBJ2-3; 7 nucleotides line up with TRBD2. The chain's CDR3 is CASSPQLAVRDTQYF. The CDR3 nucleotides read TGTGCCAGCTCACCACAGCTAGCGGTCCGGGATACGCAGTATTTT. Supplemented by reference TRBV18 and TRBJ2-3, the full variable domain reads NAGVMQNPRHLVRRRGQEARLRCSPMKGHSHVYWYRQLPEEGLKFMVYLQKENIIDESGMPKERFSAEFPKEGPSILRIQQVVRGDSAAYFCASSPQLAVRDTQYFGPGTRLTVL.